This TCR beta chain was profiled in a study of shared clonotypes between healthy human individuals. The wider study: Donor composition was a couple of women and three men, aged 18 to 49.

Trimming cost V 4 bases and J 2 bases, with 16 bases left between them. CDR1 is SGHRS, CDR2 YFSETQ, per germline. This CDR3 contains 15 residues. CD45RO-negative CD8 cells positively selected for CCR7 made up the naive population, which excluded terminally differentiated effector memory CD45RA+ cells. Clones were read by immunoSEQ multiplex PCR, and TCRdb kept only the in-frame ones, dropping some. The data hold approximately 1.9 million clones, with approximately 92% observed a single time. The clonotype comes from a man between 18 and 35 years old in good health. Some clones in this sample may be carry-over from other donors' samples. This chain connects TRBV5-1 to TRBJ2-7, with D possibly TRBD1 on 6 matching bases. The sample comprised naive CD8+ T cells from PBMCs. CDR3: CASSLRDTGAYEQYF. The CDR3 DNA follows: TGCGCCAGCAGCCTTCGGGACACGGGCGCCTACGAGCAGTACTTC.